This T cell receptor beta chain was captured in a study of cytomegalovirus exposure and HLA in healthy donors. As for the study in general: Across a few hundred genotyped donors, 81% landed in the Caucasian-associated ancestry cluster. Points from the study as a whole: Earlier findings revealed that most TCR beta V segments proved productive either about 87% or about 30% of the time. With high specificity and sensitivity, the classifier reportedly diagnosed cytomegalovirus status.

Donors in the study were healthy people who gave bone marrow. With 60 Vbeta and 13 Jbeta primers, the PCR was carried out. Sequencing used immunoSEQ multiplex PCR; TCRdb keeps in-frame clones, though not all of them. Of more than 75,000 clones in the sample, 75% to 85% were seen once. CDR1 SSHAT and CDR2 FNYEAQ come from the germline V gene (reference sequence). This CDR3 has 14 residues. As for this clone: Its antigen is not identified. One end of the junction varies from germline; a read error may be responsible.

The V and J genes are TRBV7-7 and TRBJ2-2, with TRBD1 matching over 9 bases. The receptor comes from a woman between 40 and 50 years old in good health and CMV-seronegative. Sequenced input: PBMCs. The DNA for the CDR3 is TGTGCTAGCAGCCAGGACAGGGGAACCGGGGAGCTGTTTTTT. This sequence encodes CASSQDRGTGELFF.